The 14 T cell receptor beta chains below were found in one sample sequenced in a study of blood T cell repertoires in COVID-19. Assay used: immunoSEQ multiplex PCR; TCRdb lists only in-frame clones, some missing. In the table there are about 230,000 clones, just over 85% of which are singletons. Input material: peripheral blood. The receptor source for this set is a middle-aged man with COVID-19, enrolled during active disease.

The V and J genes are TRBV5-1 and TRBJ2-3; D perhaps matches TRBD2 (6 bases). Germline V CDR1 and CDR2: SGHRS, YFSETQ. The V and J ends lost 2 bases and 1 base respectively, with 8 bases between them. The CDR3 has 14 residues. CDR3 in DNA: TGCGCCAGCAGCTTTGCTAGCGGCACAGATACGCAGTATTTT. Translation gives CASSFASGTDTQYF.

J is TRBJ1-1 and V is TRBV28; 11 nucleotides match TRBD1. This CDR3 is built from 15 residues. Germline V gene sequence: CDR1 MDHEN, CDR2 SYDVKM. After removal of 3 bases from V and 10 bases from J, the junction contained 10 bases not matched to a gene. The CDR3 protein is CASSFPSGQGVGAFF. The CDR3 DNA follows: TGTGCCAGCAGTTTCCCCTCGGGACAGGGGGTGGGAGCTTTCTTT.

This sequence joins TRBV7-6 and TRBJ2-2, with 9 bases that match TRBD1. Trimming took 5 bases from V and 5 from J; bases not matched to a gene: 9. The CDR3 contains 16 residues. Germline lookup yields CDR1 SGHVS and CDR2 FNYEAQ. The CDR3 nucleotides read TGTGCCAGCAGCGCCTGGACAGGGGAGGGTACCGGGGAGCTGTTTTTT. Amino acid sequence: CASSAWTGEGTGELFF.

The chain joins TRBV7-9 to TRBJ1-2; the match to TRBD1 covers 9 bases. Germline assignment: CDR1 SEHNR and CDR2 FQNEAQ (reference sequence). The CDR3 has 16 residues. Trimming removed 5 bases from V and 6 bases from J; junction bases left unmatched: 13. CDR3 coding DNA: TGTGCCAGCAGCCGCCACCGGGACAGGGAGGATAATGGCTACACCTTC. Translated, it gives CASSRHRDREDNGYTF. Full variable domain (missing parts from reference TRBV7-9 and TRBJ1-2): DTGVSQNPRHKITKRGQNVTFRCDPISEHNRLYWYRQTLGQGPEFLTYFQNEAQLEKSRLLSDRFSAERPKGSFSTLEIQRTEQGDSAMYLCASSRHRDREDNGYTFGSGTRLTVV.

The rearrangement uses TRBV6-5 and TRBJ2-2, with D perhaps TRBD1 (5 bases). Germline V gene sequence: CDR1 MNHEY, CDR2 SVGAGI. The CDR3 loop spans 14 amino acids. The V end was cut by 4 bases, the J end by 2 bases, with 8 bases between. CDR3 sequence (DNA): TGTGCCAGCAGTTCGACAGATAACACCGGGGAGCTGTTTTTT. It specifies CASSSTDNTGELFF.

The genes are TRBV9 and TRBJ2-7, with 11 positions matching TRBD2. Trimming removed 0 bases from V and 1 base from J; junction bases left unmatched: 0. Per the germline V gene, CDR1 is SGDLS and CDR2 is YYNGEE. The CDR3 is 15 amino acids. The CDR3 spells CASSVGTSGSYEQYF. The CDR3, as DNA: TGTGCCAGCAGCGTAGGGACTAGCGGGTCCTACGAGCAGTACTTC.

This CDR3 reads CAIVPPGAFF. In DNA form, the CDR3 reads TGTGCCATCGTCCCTCCTGGCGCTTTCTTT. The chain combines TRBV2 with TRBJ1-1; no definite D call. Trimming shortened V by 10 bases and J by 11 bases, and 14 bases separated the two germline ends. This CDR3 contains 10 residues. Germline V lookup: CDR1 SNHLY, CDR2 FYNNEI.

The V and J genes are TRBV27 and TRBJ2-7; 12 nucleotides agree with TRBD2. Germline V gene data show CDR1 as MNHEY and CDR2 as SMNVEV (reference sequence). The length of the CDR3 is 14 residues. V shed 6 bases and J 5 bases; nucleotides not matched to a gene: 5. The CDR3 DNA reads as TGTGCCAGCAGCCTAGCGGGAGGGCTTAACGAGCAGTACTTC. This gives the protein CASSLAGGLNEQYF.

The V gene is TRBV6-5, the J gene TRBJ1-4; 8 nucleotides line up with TRBD1. Germline trimming cut 7 bases from V and 8 bases from J; bases unmatched to any gene: 9. Germline V gene data show CDR1 as MNHEY and CDR2 as SVGAGI. CDR3 length: 14 residues. The CDR3 DNA reads TGTGCCAGCAAACGGACAGGGTCCGTGGAAAAACTGTTTTTT. The encoded protein is CASKRTGSVEKLFF.

The chain employs TRBV30 and TRBJ2-1; 13 bases agree with TRBD2. V shed 2 bases, J shed 4 bases, and the junction held 11 bases outside the gene matches. The CDR3 consists of 18 residues. Germline CDR1 is GTSNPN and CDR2 is SVGIG (reference sequence). CDR3 sequence (DNA): TGTGCCTGGAGTCGCTCAGGACTAGCGGGGGCGGGGTACAATGAGCAGTTCTTC. This translates into CAWSRSGLAGAGYNEQFF.

As concerns this clone: This CDR3 is also generated by other DNA sequences in the sample. This chain uses TRBV24-1 with TRBJ2-1; weak D call: TRBD1 (6 bases). This CDR3 region has 12 residues. Trimming took off 3 bases at V and 7 bases at J, with 6 bases between the two ends. Germline V CDR1 and CDR2: KGHDR, SFDVKD. The CDR3 DNA reads as TGTGCCACCAGTGATAGGGGGAATGAGCAGTTCTTC. Amino acid sequence: CATSDRGNEQFF.

This clone was counted a few times. The genes are TRBV3-1 (or the pseudogene TRBV3-2) and TRBJ1-2; 9 bases are a match to TRBD1. J gave up 3 bases and V 4 bases, and 9 bases lay outside the gene matches. The germline CDR1 and CDR2 sequences are LGHDT and YNNKEL (reference sequence). This CDR3 spans 16 amino acids. The DNA for the CDR3 is TGTGCCAGCAGCCCCATACAGGGGGCGAATTACTATGGCTACACCTTC. It yields the protein CASSPIQGANYYGYTF.

The chain is built from TRBV27 and TRBJ1-2; D may be TRBD1 (5 bases). The germline V gene has CDR1 MNHEY and CDR2 SMNVEV (reference sequence). The V and J ends lost 4 bases and 3 bases respectively, with 12 bases between them. This CDR3 region has 14 residues. The CDR3 is CASSYRQSYYGYTF. CDR3 DNA: TGTGCCAGCAGTTACCGACAGAGTTACTATGGCTACACCTTC.

J is TRBJ1-6 and V is TRBV27; possibly TRBD1 for D (5 bases). The V and J ends lost 3 bases and 5 bases respectively, with 11 bases between them. The germline CDR1 and CDR2 sequences are MNHEY and SMNVEV (reference sequence). This CDR3 is built from 15 residues. This chain's CDR3 is CASSLGGAHNSPLHF. CDR3 nucleotide sequence: TGTGCCAGCAGTTTGGGAGGGGCCCATAATTCACCCCTCCACTTT.